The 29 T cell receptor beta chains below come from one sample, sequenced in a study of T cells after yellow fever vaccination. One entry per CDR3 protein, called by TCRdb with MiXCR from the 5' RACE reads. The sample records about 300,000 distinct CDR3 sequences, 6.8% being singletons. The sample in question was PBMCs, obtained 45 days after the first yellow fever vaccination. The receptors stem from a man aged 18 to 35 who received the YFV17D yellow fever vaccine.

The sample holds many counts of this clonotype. CDR3 loop: CASSSRADHTDTQYF. CDR3 sequence (DNA): TGCGCCAGCAGCTCTAGAGCAGACCACACAGATACGCAGTATTTT. The gene calls are TRBV5-1 and TRBJ2-3, with unresolved D. CDR1 and CDR2 from the germline V gene are SGHRS and YFSETQ. The CDR3 spans 15 residues. The V end lost 3 bases, the J end lost 2 bases, and 13 bases lay between the germline ends.

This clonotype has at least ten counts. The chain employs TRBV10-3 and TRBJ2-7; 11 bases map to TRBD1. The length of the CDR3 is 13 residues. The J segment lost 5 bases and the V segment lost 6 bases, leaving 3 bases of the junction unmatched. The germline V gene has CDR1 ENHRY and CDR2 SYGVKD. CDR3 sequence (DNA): TGTGCCATCAGCGGACAGGGGGCCGACGAGCAGTACTTC. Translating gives CAISGQGADEQYF.

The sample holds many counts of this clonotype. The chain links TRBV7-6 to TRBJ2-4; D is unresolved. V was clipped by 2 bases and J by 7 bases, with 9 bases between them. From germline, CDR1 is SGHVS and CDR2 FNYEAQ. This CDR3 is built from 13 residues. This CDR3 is CASSLSEQNIQYF. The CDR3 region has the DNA TGTGCCAGCAGCTTATCGGAACAGAACATTCAGTACTTC.

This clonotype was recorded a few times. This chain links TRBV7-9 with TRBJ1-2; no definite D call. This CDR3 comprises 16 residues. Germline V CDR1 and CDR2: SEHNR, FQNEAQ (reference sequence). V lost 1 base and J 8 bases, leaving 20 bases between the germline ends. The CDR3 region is CASSLGGSPVHIGYTF. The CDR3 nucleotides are TGTGCCAGCAGCTTAGGTGGCAGCCCAGTTCATATCGGCTACACCTTC.

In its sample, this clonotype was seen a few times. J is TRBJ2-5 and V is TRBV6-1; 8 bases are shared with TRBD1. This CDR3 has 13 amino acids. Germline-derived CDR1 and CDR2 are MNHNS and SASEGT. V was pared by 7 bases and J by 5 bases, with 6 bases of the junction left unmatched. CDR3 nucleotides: TGTGCCAGCAAGCAGGGGGCTGTGGAGACCCAGTACTTC. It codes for CASKQGAVETQYF.

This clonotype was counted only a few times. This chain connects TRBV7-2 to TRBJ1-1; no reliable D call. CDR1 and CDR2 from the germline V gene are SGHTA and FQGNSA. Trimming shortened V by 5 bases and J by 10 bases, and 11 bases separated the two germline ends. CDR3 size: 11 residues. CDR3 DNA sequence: TGTGCCAGCAGCCCACAGAATGGAGCTTTCTTT. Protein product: CASSPQNGAFF.

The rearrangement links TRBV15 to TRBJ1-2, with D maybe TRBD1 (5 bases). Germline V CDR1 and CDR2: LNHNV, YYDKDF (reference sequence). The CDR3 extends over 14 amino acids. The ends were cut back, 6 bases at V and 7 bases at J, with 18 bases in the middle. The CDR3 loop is CATSRQIGPGGYTF. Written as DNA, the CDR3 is TGTGCCACCAGTAGACAGATCGGGCCTGGTGGCTACACCTTC.

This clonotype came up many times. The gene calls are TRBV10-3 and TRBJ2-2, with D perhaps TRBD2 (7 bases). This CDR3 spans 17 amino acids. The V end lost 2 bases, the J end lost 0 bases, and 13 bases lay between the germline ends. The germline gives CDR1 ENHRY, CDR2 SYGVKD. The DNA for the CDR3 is TGTGCCATCAGTGAGAAGACCGGGGGGCCGAACACCGGGGAGCTGTTTTTT. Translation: CAISEKTGGPNTGELFF.

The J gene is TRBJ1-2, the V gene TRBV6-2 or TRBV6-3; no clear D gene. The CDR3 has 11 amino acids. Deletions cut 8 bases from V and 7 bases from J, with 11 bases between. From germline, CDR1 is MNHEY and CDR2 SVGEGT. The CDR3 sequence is CASATLGGYTF. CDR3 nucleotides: TGTGCCAGCGCCACCTTGGGTGGCTACACCTTC.

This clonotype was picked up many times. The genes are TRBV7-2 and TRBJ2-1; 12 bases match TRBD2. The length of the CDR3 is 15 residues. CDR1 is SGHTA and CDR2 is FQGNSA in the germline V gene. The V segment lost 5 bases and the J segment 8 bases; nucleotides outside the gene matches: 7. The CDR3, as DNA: TGTGCCAGCAGCCCAACTAGCGGGGGGCCCGATGAGCAGTTCTTC. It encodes CASSPTSGGPDEQFF.

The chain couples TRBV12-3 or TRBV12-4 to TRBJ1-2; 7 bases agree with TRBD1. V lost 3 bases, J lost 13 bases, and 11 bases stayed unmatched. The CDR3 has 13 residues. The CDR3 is CASSFWQGVRGTF. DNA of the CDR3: TGTGCCAGCAGTTTTTGGCAGGGGGTTAGGGGCACCTTC.

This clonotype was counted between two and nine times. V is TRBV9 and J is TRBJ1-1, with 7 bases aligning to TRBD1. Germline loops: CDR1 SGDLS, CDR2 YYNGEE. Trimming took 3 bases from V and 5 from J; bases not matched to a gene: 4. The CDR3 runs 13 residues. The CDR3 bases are TGTGCCAGCAGCGCAGGGGGTGGAACTGAAGCTTTCTTT. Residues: CASSAGGGTEAFF.

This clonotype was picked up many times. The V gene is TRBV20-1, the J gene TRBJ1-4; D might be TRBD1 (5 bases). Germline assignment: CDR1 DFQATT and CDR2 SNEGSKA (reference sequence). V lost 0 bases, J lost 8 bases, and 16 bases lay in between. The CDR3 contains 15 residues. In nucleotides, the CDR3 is TGCAGTGCTAGAGATCGGGCTGCAGGGTACGAAAAACTGTTTTTT. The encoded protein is CSARDRAAGYEKLFF.

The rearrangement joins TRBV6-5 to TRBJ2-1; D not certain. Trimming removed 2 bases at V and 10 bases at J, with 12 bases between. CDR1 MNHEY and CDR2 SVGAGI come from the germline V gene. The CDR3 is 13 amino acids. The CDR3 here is CASSYTPELEQFF. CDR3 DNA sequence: TGTGCCAGCAGTTACACCCCGGAGCTAGAGCAGTTCTTC.

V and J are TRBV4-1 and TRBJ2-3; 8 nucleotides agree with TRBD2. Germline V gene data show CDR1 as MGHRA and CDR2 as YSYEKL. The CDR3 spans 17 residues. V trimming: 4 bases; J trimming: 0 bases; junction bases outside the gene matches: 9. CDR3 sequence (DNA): TGCGCCAGCAGCCCATCCGGGGGGGCCCCTAGCACAGATACGCAGTATTTT. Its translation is CASSPSGGAPSTDTQYF.

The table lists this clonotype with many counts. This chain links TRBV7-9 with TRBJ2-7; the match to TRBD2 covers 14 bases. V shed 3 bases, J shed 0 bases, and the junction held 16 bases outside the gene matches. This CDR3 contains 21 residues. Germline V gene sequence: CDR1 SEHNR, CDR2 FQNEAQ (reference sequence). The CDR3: CASSFRRGGLAGGQSSYEQYF. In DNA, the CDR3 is TGTGCCAGCAGCTTTAGGAGAGGAGGACTAGCGGGGGGCCAGAGCTCCTACGAGCAGTACTTC.

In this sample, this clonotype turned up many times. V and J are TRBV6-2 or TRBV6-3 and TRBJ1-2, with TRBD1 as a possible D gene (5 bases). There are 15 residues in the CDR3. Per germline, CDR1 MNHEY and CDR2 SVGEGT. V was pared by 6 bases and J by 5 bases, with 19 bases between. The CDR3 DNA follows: TGTGCCAGCAGGATCTTGCTCAGGGACGGGTATGGCTACACCTTC. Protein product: CASRILLRDGYGYTF.

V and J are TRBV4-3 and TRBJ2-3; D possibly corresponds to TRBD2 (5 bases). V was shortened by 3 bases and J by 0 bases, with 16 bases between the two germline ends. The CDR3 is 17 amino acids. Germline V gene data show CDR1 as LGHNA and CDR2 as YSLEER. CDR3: CASSQKHPGGSTDTQYF. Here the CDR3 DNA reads TGCGCCAGCAGCCAGAAACACCCTGGAGGAAGCACAGATACGCAGTATTTT.

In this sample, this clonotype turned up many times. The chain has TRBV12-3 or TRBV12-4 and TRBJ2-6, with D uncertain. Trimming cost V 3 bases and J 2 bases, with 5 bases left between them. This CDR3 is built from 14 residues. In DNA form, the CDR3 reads TGTGCCAGCAGTTTTGGTACTGGGGCCAACGTCCTGACTTTC. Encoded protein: CASSFGTGANVLTF.

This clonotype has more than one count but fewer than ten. CDR3 sequence (DNA): TGTGCCAGCAGCGGTAAATATATGGCCTTCACCGGGGAGCTGTTTTTT. It codes for CASSGKYMAFTGELFF. This sequence joins TRBV5-5 and TRBJ2-2; D unclear. Trimming cost V 4 bases and J 4 bases, with 17 bases left between them. This CDR3 has 16 amino acids. Germline loops: CDR1 SGHKS, CDR2 YYEKEE (reference sequence).

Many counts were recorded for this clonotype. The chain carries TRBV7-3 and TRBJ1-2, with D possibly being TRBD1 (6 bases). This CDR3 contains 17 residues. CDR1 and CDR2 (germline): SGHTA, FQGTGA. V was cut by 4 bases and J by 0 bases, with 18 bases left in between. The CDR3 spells CASSSDSNPPSNYGYTF. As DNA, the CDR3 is TGTGCCAGCAGCTCGGACAGTAACCCACCTTCTAACTATGGCTACACCTTC. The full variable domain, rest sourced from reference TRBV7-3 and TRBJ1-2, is GAGVSQTPSNKVTEKGKYVELRCDPISGHTALYWYRQSLGQGPEFLIYFQGTGAADDSGLPNDRFFAVRPEGSVSTLKIQRTERGDSAVYLCASSSDSNPPSNYGYTFGSGTRLTVV.

The DNA for the CDR3 is TGCAGTGCTACGGAAGCTAACTATGGCTACACCTTC. Its protein product is CSATEANYGYTF. This chain connects TRBV20-1 to TRBJ1-2; no clear D gene. This CDR3 has 12 amino acids. Germline V gives CDR1 DFQATT, CDR2 SNEGSKA (reference sequence). V gave up 4 bases and J gave up 0 bases, with 6 bases separating them.

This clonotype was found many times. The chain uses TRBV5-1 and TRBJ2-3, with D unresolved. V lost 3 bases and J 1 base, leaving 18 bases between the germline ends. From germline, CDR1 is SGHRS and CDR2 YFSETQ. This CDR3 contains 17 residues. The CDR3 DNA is TGCGCCAGCAGCTCCCTTTTGGGCAACTTGGGCACAGATACGCAGTATTTT. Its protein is CASSSLLGNLGTDTQYF.

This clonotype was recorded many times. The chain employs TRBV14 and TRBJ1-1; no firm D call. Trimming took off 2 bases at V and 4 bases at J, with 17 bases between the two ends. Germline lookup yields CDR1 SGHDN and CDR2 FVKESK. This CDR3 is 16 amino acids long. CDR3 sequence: CASSQPRLLGTTEAFF. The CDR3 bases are TGTGCCAGCAGCCAACCGAGACTCCTAGGAACCACTGAAGCTTTCTTT.

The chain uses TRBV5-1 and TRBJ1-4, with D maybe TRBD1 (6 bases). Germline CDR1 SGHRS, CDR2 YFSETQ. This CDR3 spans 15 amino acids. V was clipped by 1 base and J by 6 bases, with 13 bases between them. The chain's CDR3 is CASSLSGGYDEKLFF. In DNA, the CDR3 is TGCGCCAGCAGCTTGTCCGGGGGCTATGATGAAAAACTGTTTTTT.

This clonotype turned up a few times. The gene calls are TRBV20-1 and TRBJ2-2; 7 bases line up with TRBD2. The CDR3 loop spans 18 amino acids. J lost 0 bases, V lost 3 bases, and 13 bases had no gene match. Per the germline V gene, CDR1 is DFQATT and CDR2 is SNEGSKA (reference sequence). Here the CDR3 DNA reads TGCAGTGCTAGGGGAGGGGACGGCCAAGGGGCGAACACCGGGGAGCTGTTTTTT. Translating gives CSARGGDGQGANTGELFF.

Here the CDR3 reads CARGSGLGGHIDEQFF. The CDR3 DNA sequence: TGTGCCAGGGGCTCTGGGCTGGGGGGGCATATCGATGAGCAGTTCTTC. The rearrangement joins TRBV11-2 to TRBJ2-1; D is possibly TRBD2 (7 bases). V was clipped by 9 bases and J by 8 bases, with 26 bases between them. The CDR3 extends over 16 amino acids. Germline V CDR1 and CDR2: SGHAT, FQNNGV.

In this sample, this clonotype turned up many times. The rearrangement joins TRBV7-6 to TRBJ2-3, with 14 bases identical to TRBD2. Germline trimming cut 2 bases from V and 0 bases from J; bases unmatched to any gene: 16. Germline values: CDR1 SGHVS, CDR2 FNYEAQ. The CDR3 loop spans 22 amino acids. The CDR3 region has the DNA TGTGCCAGCAGCTTAAACGGACTAGCGGGGGGTTCGGCAGGGGGCAGCACAGATACGCAGTATTTT. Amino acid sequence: CASSLNGLAGGSAGGSTDTQYF. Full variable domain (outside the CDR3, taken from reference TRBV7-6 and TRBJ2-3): GAGVSQSPRYKVTKRGQDVALRCDPISGHVSLYWYRQALGQGPEFLTYFNYEAQQDKSGLPNDRFSAERPEGSISTLTIQRTEQRDSAMYRCASSLNGLAGGSAGGSTDTQYFGPGTRLTVL.

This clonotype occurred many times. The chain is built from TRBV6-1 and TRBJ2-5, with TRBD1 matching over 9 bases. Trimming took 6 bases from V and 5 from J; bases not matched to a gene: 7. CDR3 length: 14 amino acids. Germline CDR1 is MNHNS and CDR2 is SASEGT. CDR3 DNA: TGTGCCAGCAGAATGGGACAGGGTGGGGAGACCCAGTACTTC. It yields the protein CASRMGQGGETQYF.